One and the same sample provided the 30 T cell receptor beta chains below, sequenced in a study of human T cells and chemical hapten exposure. The time point: patch test 3, about 24 weeks after DPC sensitization. The treatment: therapeutic diphenylcyclopropenone sensitization with weekly scalp DPC. TCRdb processed the RACE reads anew with MiXCR; each CDR3 protein has one entry. Of just under 65,000 distinct CDR3 sequences detected, 9.5% to 12% appear once; the ten largest clones hold roughly 2.1%. Sequencing used whole blood, obtained in connection with sensitization to the hapten diphenylcyclopropenone (DPC). The source is a woman aged 25-40 years with alopecia areata. Some clones in this sample may be carry-over from other donors' samples.

This clonotype was seen at least ten times. The rearrangement joins TRBV5-1 to TRBJ1-5; 7 bases are shared with TRBD1. CDR1 and CDR2 from the germline V gene are SGHRS and YFSETQ. With 5 bases clipped from V and 5 bases from J, the junction kept 13 bases outside the gene matches. The CDR3 totals 16 residues. DNA of the CDR3: TGCGCCAGCAGACCTAGTTGGGACAGTCTTTATCAGCCCCAGCATTTT. Its translation: CASRPSWDSLYQPQHF.

This clonotype appeared many times. This chain links TRBV10-3 with TRBJ2-7, with D unclear. CDR3 size: 14 residues. V lost 0 bases and J 2 bases, leaving 8 bases between the germline ends. Germline CDR1 is ENHRY and CDR2 is SYGVKD. Here the CDR3 DNA reads TGTGCCATCAGTGAGTCATCGACTGCCTACGAGCAGTACTTC. Its protein is CAISESSTAYEQYF.

V gene TRBV11-2 combines with J gene TRBJ2-2, with 8 bases identical to TRBD2. This CDR3 is built from 15 residues. J gave up 5 bases and V 2 bases, and 4 bases lay outside the gene matches. CDR1 and CDR2 (germline): SGHAT, FQNNGV. The CDR3 DNA reads as TGTGCCAGCAGCTTAACGGGAGGGCCGACCGGGGAGCTGTTTTTT. It specifies CASSLTGGPTGELFF.

This clonotype has a count of ten or more. V gene TRBV5-1 combines with J gene TRBJ2-1; a possible D gene is TRBD2 (5 bases). Germline V gene sequence: CDR1 SGHRS, CDR2 YFSETQ. V lost 0 bases, J lost 3 bases, and 10 bases lay in between. The CDR3 runs 15 residues. In DNA, the CDR3 is TGCGCCAGCAGCTTGGACGGGATACTCTACAATGAGCAGTTCTTC. Translation: CASSLDGILYNEQFF.

This clonotype occurred a few times. This chain connects TRBV6-5 to TRBJ2-3, with 8 bases identical to TRBD2. CDR3 length equals 15 residues. CDR1 MNHEY and CDR2 SVGAGI come from the germline V gene. V shed 5 bases, J shed 1 base, and the junction held 5 bases outside the gene matches. CDR3 sequence: CASSNVGGGTDTQYF. The CDR3 DNA sequence: TGTGCCAGCAGTAACGTCGGGGGGGGCACAGATACGCAGTATTTT.

The chain has TRBV19 and TRBJ1-1, with D possibly matching TRBD1 (5 bases). V shed 5 bases and J shed 3 bases, with 13 bases lying between them. The germline gives CDR1 LNHDA, CDR2 SQIVND (reference sequence). The CDR3 consists of 14 residues. In DNA form, the CDR3 reads TGTGCCAGTAGTGGGTCGGGACGCGACACTGAAGCTTTCTTT. Its translation is CASSGSGRDTEAFF.

This clonotype has more than one count but fewer than ten. The genes are TRBV7-2 and TRBJ1-6; a possible D gene is TRBD1 (5 bases). V lost 4 bases, J lost 3 bases, and 13 bases lay in between. The CDR3 has 16 amino acids. Germline-derived CDR1 and CDR2 are SGHTA and FQGNSA. The CDR3 sequence: CASSSGTGYYNSPLHF. The CDR3 nucleotides read TGTGCCAGCAGCTCCGGGACGGGCTACTATAATTCACCCCTCCACTTT.

This chain connects TRBV4-3 to TRBJ1-2; 8 positions agree with TRBD1. The ends lost 6 bases at V and 13 bases at J; junction bases unmatched: 13. The length of the CDR3 is 13 residues. Germline assignment: CDR1 LGHNA and CDR2 YSLEER. In nucleotides, the CDR3 is TGCGCCAGCAGTCCGGACAGGGCCCAAGGAGGCACCTTC. It is translated as CASSPDRAQGGTF.

This clonotype has just a few counts. The V and J genes are TRBV19 and TRBJ1-1; 10 bases align to TRBD1. This CDR3 has 16 residues. V lost 6 bases and J lost 5; bases outside the gene matches: 12. In germline, CDR1 is LNHDA, CDR2 SQIVND (reference sequence). The CDR3 loop reads CASRRRTGGRGTEAFF. CDR3 bases: TGTGCCAGTAGGAGACGGACAGGGGGGAGAGGTACTGAAGCTTTCTTT.

The CDR3 DNA reads TGTGCCAGCAGCTCCCTAGACAGGGTCGAGCAGTACTTC. This gives the protein CASSSLDRVEQYF. The genes are TRBV7-2 and TRBJ2-7; the match to TRBD1 covers 7 bases. Trimming at V came to 4 bases and at J to 6 bases, leaving 6 bases not matched to a gene. Germline V gene lookup returns CDR1 SGHTA and CDR2 FQGNSA. CDR3 length equals 13 residues.

V is TRBV7-2 and J is TRBJ2-7, with 9 bases matching TRBD2. Germline lookup yields CDR1 SGHTA and CDR2 FQGNSA. The CDR3 is 16 amino acids. V lost 6 bases, J lost 4 bases, and 13 bases stayed unmatched. The CDR3 here is CASSRESGGPWYEQYF. DNA for the CDR3: TGTGCCAGCAGTCGAGAAAGCGGGGGGCCTTGGTACGAGCAGTACTTC.

This clonotype showed up just a few times. V gene TRBV2 combines with J gene TRBJ2-3; 12 nucleotides match TRBD1. This CDR3 is 16 amino acids long. CDR1 SNHLY and CDR2 FYNNEI come from the germline V gene. J lost 4 bases, V lost 7 bases, and 9 bases had no gene match. CDR3 sequence (DNA): TGTGCCAGCAAGGGACAGGGGGCGTATCCGGCAGATACGCAGTATTTT. This sequence encodes CASKGQGAYPADTQYF. The complete variable domain, with remaining parts taken from reference TRBV2 and TRBJ2-3, reads EPEVTQTPSHQVTQMGQEVILRCVPISNHLYFYWYRQILGQKVEFLVSFYNNEISEKSEIFDDQFSVERPDGSNFTLKIRSTKLEDSAMYFCASKGQGAYPADTQYFGPGTRLTVL.

The sample holds a few counts of this clonotype. The chain has TRBV20-1 and TRBJ2-1; TRBD2 agrees at 8 bases. This CDR3 comprises 18 residues. Germline-derived CDR1 and CDR2 are DFQATT and SNEGSKA (reference sequence). V trimming: 0 bases; J trimming: 0 bases; junction bases outside the gene matches: 10. CDR3 nucleotide sequence: TGCAGTGCTAGAGATTACGGTAGCGGGACCATCTCCTACAATGAGCAGTTCTTC. Protein sequence: CSARDYGSGTISYNEQFF.

V gene TRBV6-1 combines with J gene TRBJ1-5; no clear D. CDR3 length: 16 residues. Looked up from germline, CDR1 is MNHNS and CDR2 is SASEGT. The V end lost 7 bases, the J end lost 3 bases, and 19 bases lay between the germline ends. For the CDR3, the DNA is TGTGCCAGCAAACGAGTTTTAGGGAATGTCAATCAGCCCCAGCATTTT. It is translated as CASKRVLGNVNQPQHF.

In this sample, this clonotype turned up many times. The chain is built from TRBV18 and TRBJ1-5, with 8 bases aligning to TRBD1. CDR3 length: 13 residues. V was clipped by 4 bases and J by 6 bases; unmatched bases: 2. Germline CDR1 reads KGHSH; CDR2 reads LQKENI. The CDR3 DNA is TGTGCCAGCTCACGTGACAGGGGTCAGCCCCAGCATTTT. It encodes CASSRDRGQPQHF.

This clonotype was seen more than once but under ten times. This chain's CDR3 is CASSDSRSSTDTQYF. The CDR3 region has the DNA TGCGCCAGCAGTGATAGTAGGTCTAGCACAGATACGCAGTATTTT. The chain uses TRBV10-2 and TRBJ2-3; D uncertain. This CDR3 region has 15 residues. Germline CDR1 WSHSY, CDR2 SAAADI. The ends were cut back, 3 bases at V and 0 bases at J, with 10 bases in the middle.

This clonotype was observed at least ten times. This chain connects TRBV6-2 or TRBV6-3 to TRBJ2-7, with TRBD1 as a possible D gene (6 bases). Germline loops: CDR1 MNHEY, CDR2 SVGEGT. Trimming removed 7 bases from V and 6 bases from J, with 22 bases in between. CDR3 length: 15 amino acids. CDR3 protein: CASTRDNSMGSEQYF. The CDR3 DNA is TGTGCCAGCACCCGGGACAACTCTATGGGCTCCGAGCAGTACTTC.

This clonotype was observed at least ten times. The chain uses TRBV6-2 or TRBV6-3 and TRBJ1-1; 7 nucleotides line up with TRBD1. Looked up from germline, CDR1 is MNHEY and CDR2 is SVGEGT. With V trimmed by 2 bases and J by 1 base, 4 bases remained unmatched. This CDR3 is 15 amino acids long. The CDR3 DNA follows: TGTGCCAGCAGTTACCAGGGACAGTGGAACACTGAAGCTTTCTTT. Translated: CASSYQGQWNTEAFF.

In this sample, this clonotype turned up many times. This sequence joins TRBV7-3 and TRBJ2-3; maybe TRBD2 (6 bases). V lost 3 bases and J 0 bases, leaving 7 bases between the germline ends. Germline CDR1 and CDR2: SGHTA and FQGTGA. CDR3 length equals 14 residues. The CDR3: CASSFSGSTDTQYF. The DNA for the CDR3 is TGTGCCAGCAGCTTCAGCGGGAGCACAGATACGCAGTATTTT.

This clonotype was counted many times. The J gene is TRBJ1-6, the V gene TRBV28; D is undetermined. Germline values: CDR1 MDHEN, CDR2 SYDVKM. The CDR3 spans 14 residues. V was trimmed by 3 bases and J by 4 bases, leaving 7 bases between them. As DNA, the CDR3 is TGTGCCAGCAGTTTTAGGACGTATAATTCACCCCTCCACTTT. This gives the protein CASSFRTYNSPLHF.

The chain couples TRBV15 to TRBJ2-1; a possible D gene is TRBD2 (6 bases). The V gene's germline CDR1 is LNHNV and CDR2 YYDKDF (reference sequence). This CDR3 contains 16 residues. The germline V and J ends were trimmed by 8 bases and 2 bases, with 19 bases remaining between them. The CDR3 sequence is CATQSRETPPYNEQFF. The CDR3 coding sequence is TGTGCCACCCAGAGCCGGGAGACTCCTCCCTACAATGAGCAGTTCTTC.

This clonotype was recorded a few times. The chain uses TRBV7-2 and TRBJ1-5, with TRBD1 as a possible D gene (6 bases). CDR3 length: 15 residues. The ends were cut back, 0 bases at V and 5 bases at J, with 11 bases in the middle. The germline V gene has CDR1 SGHTA and CDR2 FQGNSA. The CDR3 is CASSLAPDRYQPQHF. The DNA for the CDR3 is TGTGCCAGCAGCTTAGCCCCCGACAGGTATCAGCCCCAGCATTTT. The whole variable domain, remainder taken from reference TRBV7-2 and TRBJ1-5, is GAGVSQSPSNKVTEKGKDVELRCDPISGHTALYWYRQSLGQGLEFLIYFQGNSAPDKSGLPSDRFSAERTGGSVSTLTIQRTQQEDSAVYLCASSLAPDRYQPQHFGDGTRLSIL.

This clonotype appeared many times. This chain connects TRBV7-9 to TRBJ2-4, with a weak D call TRBD1 (6 bases). This CDR3 comprises 13 residues. V was pared by 5 bases and J by 13 bases, with 18 bases between. Germline-derived CDR1 and CDR2 are SEHNR and FQNEAQ (reference sequence). The CDR3 here is CASSTSGVGVQYF. The CDR3 nucleotides read TGTGCCAGCAGCACATCAGGGGTTGGGGTCCAGTACTTC. Filled out from reference TRBV7-9 and TRBJ2-4, the complete variable domain reads DTGVSQNPRHKITKRGQNVTFRCDPISEHNRLYWYRQTLGQGPEFLTYFQNEAQLEKSRLLSDRFSAERPKGSFSTLEIQRTEQGDSAMYLCASSTSGVGVQYFGAGTRLSVL.

The chain is built from TRBV10-3 and TRBJ2-3; 7 bases line up with TRBD1. V gave up 4 bases and J gave up 0 bases; unmatched junction bases: 13. Germline values: CDR1 ENHRY, CDR2 SYGVKD. The CDR3 extends over 18 amino acids. CDR3: CAISGRTGMTASTDTQYF. CDR3 coding DNA: TGTGCCATCAGTGGAAGGACAGGAATGACTGCTAGCACAGATACGCAGTATTTT.

This clonotype occurred a few times. This chain joins TRBV2 and TRBJ2-1; 12 nucleotides agree with TRBD2. The CDR3 has 15 residues. J lost 8 bases, V lost 4 bases, and 6 bases had no gene match. Germline assignment: CDR1 SNHLY and CDR2 FYNNEI. DNA of the CDR3: TGTGCCAGCAGTGTGGGCCTAGCGGGGGGGGATGAGCAGTTCTTC. Its protein is CASSVGLAGGDEQFF.

This chain's CDR3 is CASSPPSPGTGVGTEAFF. The CDR3 DNA reads as TGTGCCAGCAGCCCGCCCAGCCCCGGGACAGGGGTGGGCACTGAAGCTTTCTTT. The V gene is TRBV7-9, the J gene TRBJ1-1; 10 nucleotides agree with TRBD1. Germline-derived CDR1 and CDR2 are SEHNR and FQNEAQ (reference sequence). The CDR3 runs to 18 residues. Trimming removed 5 bases from V and 4 bases from J; junction bases left unmatched: 16.

This chain links TRBV29-1 with TRBJ2-5; TRBD2 agrees at 11 bases. V shed 4 bases and J 2 bases; nucleotides not matched to a gene: 3. The CDR3 is 14 residues long. Germline V gene sequence: CDR1 SQVTM, CDR2 ANQGSEA. CDR3 region: CSVAGTSGQETQYF. CDR3 nucleotides: TGCAGCGTTGCCGGGACTAGCGGACAAGAGACCCAGTACTTC.

The chain combines TRBV20-1 with TRBJ2-1; 9 bases agree with TRBD1. The CDR3 has 15 amino acids. The J segment lost 7 bases and the V segment lost 1 base, leaving 8 bases of the junction unmatched. Germline CDR1 is DFQATT and CDR2 is SNEGSKA (reference sequence). This CDR3 reads CSARVPGTGKNEQFF. The CDR3 nucleotides are TGCAGTGCTAGAGTTCCCGGGACAGGGAAGAATGAGCAGTTCTTC.

CDR3 nucleotides: TGTGCCAGTAGTACCAGTCGGTGGAGGGGTTCCTACAATGAGCAGTTCTTC. It translates to CASSTSRWRGSYNEQFF. This chain joins TRBV19 and TRBJ2-1; tentatively, D is TRBD2 (6 bases). CDR1 is LNHDA and CDR2 is SQIVND in the germline V gene (reference sequence). The CDR3 contains 17 residues. Between the trimmed V and J ends, which lost 4 bases and 1 base, there was a span of 17 bases.

This clonotype appeared many times. The chain joins TRBV10-3 to TRBJ2-7; D gene unclear. CDR1 and CDR2 (germline): ENHRY, SYGVKD. The CDR3 covers 12 residues. V was clipped by 6 bases and J by 2 bases, with 8 bases between them. CDR3 sequence reads: CAIRDRAYEQYF. The CDR3 DNA reads TGTGCCATCAGGGACCGAGCCTACGAGCAGTACTTC.